The 13 T cell receptor beta chains below come from one sample, sequenced in a study of blood T cell repertoires in COVID-19. Produced via immunoSEQ multiplex PCR; TCRdb's table is partial and in-frame only. The sample consists of 280,000 or so clones, approximately 84% of them appearing once. The specimen was peripheral blood. These receptors originate from a woman in her 30s who had recovered from COVID-19.

The chain couples TRBV19 to TRBJ2-2; a possible D gene is TRBD1 (6 bases). The V gene lost 6 bases and the J gene lost 8 bases, with 10 bases spanning the gap. The germline V gene has CDR1 LNHDA and CDR2 SQIVND (reference sequence). The CDR3 totals 12 residues. DNA for the CDR3: TGTGCCAGTAGACCTCAGGGGGGGGAGCTGTTTTTT. This codes for CASRPQGGELFF.

The chain couples TRBV19 to TRBJ2-1, with 7 nucleotides matching TRBD2. The V gene end was trimmed by 4 bases and the J gene end by 4 bases; junction bases not matched to a gene: 7. The CDR3 totals 15 residues. In germline, CDR1 is LNHDA, CDR2 SQIVND (reference sequence). The CDR3 loop is CASSTSGNVYNEQFF. CDR3 nucleotide sequence: TGTGCCAGTAGTACTAGCGGCAACGTTTACAATGAGCAGTTCTTC.

This clone was seen a single time. The chain carries TRBV7-9 and TRBJ2-7; 7 nucleotides align to TRBD2. V was clipped by 4 bases and J by 6 bases; unmatched bases: 9. This CDR3 is 14 amino acids long. Germline CDR1 and CDR2: SEHNR and FQNEAQ (reference sequence). This chain's CDR3 is CASSSAAGEREQYF. CDR3 DNA sequence: TGTGCCAGCAGCTCAGCGGCGGGAGAACGCGAGCAGTACTTC.

V gene TRBV27 combines with J gene TRBJ2-7; D is possibly TRBD1 (5 bases). In germline, CDR1 is MNHEY, CDR2 SMNVEV (reference sequence). This CDR3 has 13 amino acids. V lost 3 bases and J 2 bases, leaving 8 bases between the germline ends. The CDR3 here is CASSFLGPYEQYF. The CDR3 DNA reads as TGTGCCAGCAGTTTCTTGGGGCCCTACGAGCAGTACTTC.

V gene TRBV3-1 (or the pseudogene TRBV3-2) combines with J gene TRBJ1-1; no reliable D call. The CDR3 loop spans 14 amino acids. Trimming stripped 0 bases from V and 7 bases from J, with 12 bases between. Looked up from germline, CDR1 is LGHDT and CDR2 is YNNKEL (reference sequence). CDR3 loop: CASSQDYRDIEAFF. The CDR3 nucleotides read TGTGCCAGCAGCCAAGATTATCGGGATATTGAAGCTTTCTTT.

The CDR3 region has the DNA TGTGCCAGTAGTATAGGGACAGGGAGCAATGAGCAGTTCTTC. This translates into CASSIGTGSNEQFF. This sequence joins TRBV19 and TRBJ2-1, with TRBD1 matching over 8 bases. The germline CDR1 and CDR2 sequences are LNHDA and SQIVND (reference sequence). V shed 1 base, J shed 6 bases, and the junction held 2 bases outside the gene matches. The CDR3 is made up of 14 amino acids. The complete variable domain, with remaining parts taken from reference TRBV19 and TRBJ2-1, reads DGGITQSPKYLFRKEGQNVTLSCEQNLNHDAMYWYRQDPGQGLRLIYYSQIVNDFQKGDIAEGYSVSREKKESFPLTVTSAQKNPTAFYLCASSIGTGSNEQFFGPGTRLTVL.

The chain uses TRBV2 and TRBJ2-1; D is ambiguous. The CDR3 spans 11 residues. Germline CDR1 reads SNHLY; CDR2 reads FYNNEI. V dropped 8 bases and J dropped 12 bases, with 14 bases sitting between them. The CDR3 nucleotides are TGTGCCAGCGGATCAGGCGTAGGGCAGTTCTTC. Translation gives CASGSGVGQFF. Full variable domain (remainder filled in from reference TRBV2 and TRBJ2-1): EPEVTQTPSHQVTQMGQEVILRCVPISNHLYFYWYRQILGQKVEFLVSFYNNEISEKSEIFDDQFSVERPDGSNFTLKIRSTKLEDSAMYFCASGSGVGQFFGPGTRLTVL.

This clone showed up just once. The chain links TRBV5-6 to TRBJ2-2; no reliable D call. CDR1 SGHDT and CDR2 YYEEEE come from the germline V gene. The V gene lost 3 bases and the J gene lost 0 bases, with 6 bases spanning the gap. This CDR3 is 14 amino acids long. The CDR3 DNA is TGTGCCAGCAGCTCCGCAGCGAACACCGGGGAGCTGTTTTTT. Encoded protein: CASSSAANTGELFF. Full variable domain (remainder filled in from reference TRBV5-6 and TRBJ2-2): DAGVTQSPTHLIKTRGQQVTLRCSPKSGHDTVSWYQQALGQGPQFIFQYYEEEERQRGNFPDRFSGHQFPNYSSELNVNALLLGDSALYLCASSSAANTGELFFGEGSRLTVL.

This clone was detected a few times. The rearrangement links TRBV27 to TRBJ2-3, with D unclear. Germline V lookup: CDR1 MNHEY, CDR2 SMNVEV (reference sequence). This CDR3 spans 14 amino acids. V was trimmed by 8 bases and J by 3 bases, leaving 15 bases between them. This CDR3 reads CASAGTAATDTQYF. The DNA for the CDR3 is TGTGCCAGCGCCGGCACGGCGGCTACAGATACGCAGTATTTT.

This chain links TRBV19 with TRBJ1-5; 8 nucleotides align to TRBD1. The V gene end was trimmed by 4 bases and the J gene end by 5 bases; junction bases not matched to a gene: 10. This CDR3 is built from 16 residues. Germline assignment: CDR1 LNHDA and CDR2 SQIVND (reference sequence). This CDR3 is CASSNQMTGVDQPQHF. The CDR3 DNA is TGTGCCAGTAGTAACCAAATGACAGGGGTGGATCAGCCCCAGCATTTT.

The chain has TRBV3-1 (or the pseudogene TRBV3-2) and TRBJ2-3; D is perhaps TRBD1 (5 bases). The germline V gene has CDR1 LGHDT and CDR2 YNNKEL (reference sequence). The CDR3 loop spans 14 amino acids. Trimming took off 3 bases at V and 0 bases at J, with 7 bases between the two ends. The CDR3 here is CASSQTDSTDTQYF. CDR3 nucleotide sequence: TGTGCCAGCAGCCAGACAGATAGCACAGATACGCAGTATTTT.

This clone was picked up one time. The chain recombines TRBV19 with TRBJ1-1; D is unclear. The CDR3 spans 16 residues. CDR1 and CDR2 (germline): LNHDA, SQIVND (reference sequence). V lost 3 bases, J lost 0 bases, and 14 bases lay in between. CDR3 DNA: TGTGCCAGTAGTATGCTGTTCGGGTTAATGAACACTGAAGCTTTCTTT. Protein sequence: CASSMLFGLMNTEAFF.

In this sample, this clone turned up once. This sequence joins TRBV5-1 and TRBJ2-7; TRBD2 agrees at 8 bases. Looked up from germline, CDR1 is SGHRS and CDR2 is YFSETQ. V was clipped by 2 bases and J by 2 bases; unmatched bases: 12. The CDR3 extends over 17 amino acids. As DNA, the CDR3 is TGCGCCAGCAGCTTAGGTCTAGCGGGTCTCCTTCCCTACGAGCAGTACTTC. Its translation is CASSLGLAGLLPYEQYF.